Detailed here is one T cell receptor beta chain. The CDR3 runs to 17 residues. V dropped 2 bases and J dropped 4 bases, with 15 bases sitting between them. Germline loops: CDR1 SEHNR, CDR2 FQNEAQ (reference sequence). A multiplex PCR was run with 60 Vbeta primers and 13 Jbeta primers. Using immunoSEQ multiplex PCR, the repertoire was profiled, and TCRdb retains in-frame clones only, with some absent. Of about 120,000 clones listed, approximately 80% are singletons. The data originate from a study of cytomegalovirus exposure and HLA in healthy donors. The chain recombines TRBV7-9 with TRBJ1-6, with D maybe TRBD1 (5 bases). Sequences were obtained from PBMCs. The receptor's source is a man aged 18 to 29 in good health and CMV-seropositive. CDR3 in DNA: TGTGCCAGCAGCTTACTTTCATCGACAGATTATAATTCACCCCTCCACTTT. This codes for CASSLLSSTDYNSPLHF.